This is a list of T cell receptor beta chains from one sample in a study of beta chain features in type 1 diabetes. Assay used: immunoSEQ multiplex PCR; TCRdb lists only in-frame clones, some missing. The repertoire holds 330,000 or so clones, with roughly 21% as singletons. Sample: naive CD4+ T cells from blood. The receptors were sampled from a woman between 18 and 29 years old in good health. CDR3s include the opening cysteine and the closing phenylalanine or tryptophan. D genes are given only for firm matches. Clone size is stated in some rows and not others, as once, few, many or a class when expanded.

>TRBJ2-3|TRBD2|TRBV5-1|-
CASSLGTSGSTDTQYF
TGCGCCAGCAGCCTGGGGACTAGCGGGTCCACAGATACGCAGTATTTT
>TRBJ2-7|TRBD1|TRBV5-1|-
CASSSSGTGGEGYEQYF
TGCGCCAGCAGCTCCTCCGGGACAGGGGGCGAGGGCTACGAGCAGTACTTC
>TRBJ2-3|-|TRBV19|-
CASGSGTQYF
TGTGCCAGTGGATCGGGTACGCAGTATTTT
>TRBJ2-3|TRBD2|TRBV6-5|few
CASSYSRAGGSDTQYF
TGTGCCAGCAGTTACTCGAGAGCGGGGGGGTCAGATACGCAGTATTTT
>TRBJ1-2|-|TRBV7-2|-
CASSLETGTTLYGYTF
TGTGCCAGCAGCTTAGAGACCGGGACAACGCTCTATGGCTACACCTTC
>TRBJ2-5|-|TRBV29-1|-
CSVEDLKQETQYF
TGCAGCGTTGAAGATCTAAAGCAAGAGACCCAGTACTTC
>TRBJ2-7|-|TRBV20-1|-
CSASYGEQYF
TGCAGTGCTAGCTACGGCGAGCAGTACTTC
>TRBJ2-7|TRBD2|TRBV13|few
CASSWKGTSVQYF
TGTGCCAGCAGCTGGAAGGGGACTAGTGTGCAGTACTTC
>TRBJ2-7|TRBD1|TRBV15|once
CATSRGDRAKSYEQYF
TGTGCCACCAGCAGAGGGGACAGGGCAAAATCCTACGAGCAGTACTTC
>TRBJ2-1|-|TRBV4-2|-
CASSQGLVSDEQFF
TGTGCCAGCAGCCAAGGACTAGTAAGCGATGAGCAGTTCTTC
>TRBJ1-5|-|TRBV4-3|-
CASSHDSSNQPQHF
TGCGCCAGCAGCCACGACTCTAGCAATCAGCCCCAGCATTTT
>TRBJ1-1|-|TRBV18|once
CASSPSEIPGGTEAFF
TGTGCCAGCTCACCGAGCGAGATCCCAGGCGGGACTGAAGCTTTCTTT
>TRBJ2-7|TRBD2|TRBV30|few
CAWSPDLAGSEQYF
TGTGCCTGGAGTCCCGACCTAGCGGGAAGCGAGCAGTACTTC
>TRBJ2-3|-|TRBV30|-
CAWMFGGSTDTQYF
TGTGCCTGGATGTTCGGCGGGAGCACAGATACGCAGTATTTT
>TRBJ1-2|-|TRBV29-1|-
CSVRRGTGYTF
TGCAGCGTTAGAAGGGGGACTGGCTACACCTTC
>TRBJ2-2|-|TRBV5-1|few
CASSLGDTGELFF
TGCGCCAGCAGCTTGGGAGACACCGGGGAGCTGTTTTTT
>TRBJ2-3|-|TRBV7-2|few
CASLNRGDTQYF
TGTGCCAGCCTTAATCGCGGGGATACGCAGTATTTT
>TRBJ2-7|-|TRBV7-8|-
CASSLAEEQYF
TGTGCCAGCAGCTTAGCAGAGGAGCAGTACTTC
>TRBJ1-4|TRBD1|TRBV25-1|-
CASRGQVNEKLFF
TGTGCCAGCAGGGGACAGGTTAATGAAAAACTGTTTTTT
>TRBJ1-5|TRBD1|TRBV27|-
CASSLAGGQPQHF
TGTGCCAGCAGTTTAGCAGGGGGTCAGCCCCAGCATTTT
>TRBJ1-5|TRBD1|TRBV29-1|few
CSVRTGQGNQPQHF
TGCAGCGTCCGGACAGGCCAGGGCAATCAGCCCCAGCATTTT
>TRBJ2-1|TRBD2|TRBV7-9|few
CASSPQGGRADEQFF
TGTGCCAGCAGCCCTCAAGGCGGGAGGGCCGATGAGCAGTTCTTC
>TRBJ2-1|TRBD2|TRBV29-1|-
CSVFERERGDNEQFF
TGCAGCGTTTTTGAACGTGAGCGGGGGGACAATGAGCAGTTCTTC
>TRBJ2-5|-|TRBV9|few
CASSLRGDQETQYF
TGTGCCAGCAGCCTCAGGGGGGATCAAGAGACCCAGTACTTC
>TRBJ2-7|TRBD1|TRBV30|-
CAWSSGQGYEQYF
TGTGCCTGGAGTTCTGGACAGGGCTACGAGCAGTACTTC
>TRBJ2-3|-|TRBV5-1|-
CASSLGGVLDTQYF
TGCGCCAGCAGCTTGGGCGGGGTACTGGATACGCAGTATTTT
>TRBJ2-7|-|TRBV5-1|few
CASSLGRPNEQYF
TGCGCCAGCAGCTTGGGGCGGCCCAACGAGCAGTACTTC
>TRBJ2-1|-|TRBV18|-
CASSPAGLSSYNEQFF
TGTGCCAGCTCACCAGCAGGACTGAGCTCCTACAATGAGCAGTTCTTC
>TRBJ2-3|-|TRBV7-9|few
CASSPRRGTDTQYF
TGTGCCAGCAGCCCTCGACGGGGCACAGATACGCAGTATTTT
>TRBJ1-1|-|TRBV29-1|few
CSVERDTEAFF
TGCAGCGTTGAACGGGACACTGAAGCTTTCTTT
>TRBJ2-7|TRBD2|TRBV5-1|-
CASSPDSGRSYEQYF
TGCGCCAGCAGCCCGGATAGCGGGAGAAGCTACGAGCAGTACTTC
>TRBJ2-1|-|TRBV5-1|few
CASSLEAGSSYNEQFF
TGCGCCAGCAGCTTGGAGGCGGGGAGCTCCTACAATGAGCAGTTCTTC
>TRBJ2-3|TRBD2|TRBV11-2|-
CASSSSGRITDTQYF
TGTGCCAGCAGCTCAAGCGGGAGGATCACAGATACGCAGTATTTT
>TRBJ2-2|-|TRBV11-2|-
CASSPVRGELFF
TGTGCCAGCAGCCCCGTCCGGGGGGAGCTGTTTTTT
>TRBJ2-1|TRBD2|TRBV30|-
CAWSREGEQFF
TGTGCCTGGAGTAGGGAGGGAGAGCAGTTCTTC
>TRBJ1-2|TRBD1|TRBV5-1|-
CASSPDRRQGYTF
TGCGCCAGCAGCCCGGACAGGCGGCAAGGCTACACCTTC
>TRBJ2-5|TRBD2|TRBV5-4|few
CASIPRLAGGQETQYF
TGTGCCAGCATCCCCAGACTAGCGGGGGGCCAAGAGACCCAGTACTTC
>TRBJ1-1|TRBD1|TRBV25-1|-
CASRPIAGGNAEAFF
TGTGCCAGCAGGCCGATTGCAGGGGGAAACGCTGAAGCTTTCTTT
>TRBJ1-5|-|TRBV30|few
CAWSRQVNQPQHF
TGTGCCTGGAGCCGACAGGTCAATCAGCCCCAGCATTTT
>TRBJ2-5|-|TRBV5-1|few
CASSSGVETQYF
TGCGCCAGCAGCTCCGGAGTTGAGACCCAGTACTTC
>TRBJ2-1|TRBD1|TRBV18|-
CASSPPGTAIPEQFF
TGTGCCAGCTCACCACCGGGGACAGCAATTCCTGAGCAGTTCTTC
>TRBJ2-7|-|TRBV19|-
CASSVLFTTYEQYF
TGTGCCAGTAGTGTGTTATTCACTACCTACGAGCAGTACTTC
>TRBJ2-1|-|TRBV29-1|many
CSVGEEQFF
TGCAGCGTGGGAGAAGAGCAGTTCTTC
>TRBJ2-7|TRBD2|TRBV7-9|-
CASSPRGGGSYEQYF
TGTGCCAGCAGCCCCCGGGGGGGCGGGAGCTACGAGCAGTACTTC
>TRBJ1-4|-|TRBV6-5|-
CASSPGDHNEKLFF
TGTGCCAGCAGTCCGGGGGACCATAATGAAAAACTGTTTTTT
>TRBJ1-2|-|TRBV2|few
CASSPPGQRYGYTF
TGTGCCAGCAGCCCACCGGGACAACGATATGGCTACACCTTC
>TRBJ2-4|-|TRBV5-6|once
CASSMGVGDIQYF
TGTGCCAGCAGCATGGGGGTGGGAGACATTCAGTACTTC
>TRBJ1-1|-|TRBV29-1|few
CSVSGQINTEAFF
TGCAGCGTCTCTGGACAAATTAACACTGAAGCTTTCTTT
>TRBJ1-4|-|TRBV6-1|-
CASSGSPEGKLFF
TGTGCCAGCAGTGGAAGCCCCGAGGGAAAACTGTTTTTT
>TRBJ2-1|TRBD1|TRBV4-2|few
CASSQGVQGNSYNEQFF
TGTGCCAGCAGCCAGGGGGTACAGGGGAACTCCTACAATGAGCAGTTCTTC
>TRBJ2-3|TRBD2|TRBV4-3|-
CASSQEIRGTSGTTDTQYF
TGCGCCAGCAGCCAAGAGATTAGAGGGACTAGCGGGACCACAGATACGCAGTATTTT
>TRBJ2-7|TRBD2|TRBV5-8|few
CASSLRAGVGEQYF
TGTGCCAGCAGCTTGAGAGCGGGAGTAGGCGAGCAGTACTTC
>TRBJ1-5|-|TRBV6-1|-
CASSDPSGLGNQPQHF
TGTGCCAGCAGTGATCCAAGCGGATTGGGCAATCAGCCCCAGCATTTT
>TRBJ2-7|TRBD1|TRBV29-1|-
CSVQQGTLYEQYF
TGCAGCGTTCAACAGGGGACCTTGTACGAGCAGTACTTC
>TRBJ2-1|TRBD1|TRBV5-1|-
CASSWNRGNDLFF
TGCGCCAGCAGCTGGAACAGGGGTAATGATTTGTTCTTC
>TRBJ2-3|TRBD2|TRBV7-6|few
CASSLVAGADTQYF
TGTGCCAGCAGCTTAGTAGCGGGGGCAGATACGCAGTATTTT
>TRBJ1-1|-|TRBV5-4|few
CASSSAGTLNTEAFF
TGTGCCAGCAGCTCGGCCGGGACACTGAACACTGAAGCTTTCTTT
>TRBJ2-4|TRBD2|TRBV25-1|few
CASSSTSSKNIQYF
TGTGCCAGCAGCTCGACTAGCTCCAAAAACATTCAGTACTTC
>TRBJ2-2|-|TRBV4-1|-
CASSQRETGELFF
TGCGCCAGCAGCCAAAGAGAGACCGGGGAGCTGTTTTTT
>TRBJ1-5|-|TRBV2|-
CASTDGGKGQPQHF
TGTGCCAGCACTGATGGGGGGAAGGGTCAGCCCCAGCATTTT